The 25 T cell receptor beta chains below all came from one sample that was sequenced in a study of blood T cell repertoires in COVID-19. Sequenced by immunoSEQ multiplex PCR; TCRdb stores in-frame clones only, minus some. This sample has approximately 280,000 clones, with approximately 85% found just once. The material sequenced was peripheral blood. The receptors shown here come from a man aged 50-59 years with active or convalescent COVID-19.

The rearrangement links TRBV4-3 to TRBJ1-1; the match to TRBD1 covers 9 bases. Germline-derived CDR1 and CDR2 are LGHNA and YSLEER. The V and J ends lost 4 bases and 1 base, in that order; junction bases with no gene match: 4. The CDR3 is made up of 15 amino acids. The CDR3 loop reads CASSPRGQGNTEAFF. The CDR3 bases are TGCGCCAGCAGCCCCCGGGGACAGGGGAACACTGAAGCTTTCTTT.

V and J are TRBV7-3 and TRBJ2-2; the D gene is possibly TRBD2 (6 bases). The CDR3 has 14 residues. Germline V gene sequence: CDR1 SGHTA, CDR2 FQGTGA. The V end lost 5 bases, the J end lost 7 bases, and 14 bases lay between the germline ends. In DNA form, the CDR3 reads TGTGCCAGCAGCCCAGGGCCGGGAGACGGGGAGCTGTTTTTT. Its protein is CASSPGPGDGELFF.

The chain has TRBV6-6 and TRBJ1-1; D is unclear. This CDR3 spans 13 amino acids. The V end was cut by 4 bases, the J end by 0 bases, with 6 bases between. CDR1 and CDR2 (germline): MNHNY, SVGAGI (reference sequence). The CDR3 DNA reads as TGTGCCAGCAGTTCCGACATGAACACTGAAGCTTTCTTT. It specifies CASSSDMNTEAFF.

The chain uses TRBV30 and TRBJ2-3; TRBD2 agrees at 13 bases. The CDR3 has 14 residues. The trim removed 3 bases at V and 7 bases at J, leaving 4 bases unmatched. Germline CDR1 GTSNPN, CDR2 SVGIG (reference sequence). CDR3: CAWRLAGGTYTQYF. In DNA form, the CDR3 reads TGTGCCTGGAGACTAGCGGGAGGGACATATACGCAGTATTTT.

The V and J genes are TRBV15 and TRBJ2-1; 9 bases are a match to TRBD2. Germline CDR1 and CDR2: LNHNV and YYDKDF (reference sequence). This CDR3 region has 15 residues. Germline trimming cut 4 bases from V and 8 bases from J; bases unmatched to any gene: 9. The CDR3 bases are TGTGCCACCAGCAAGTCCGGGACTAGCACCGATGAGCAGTTCTTC. This encodes CATSKSGTSTDEQFF.

The rearrangement joins TRBV18 to TRBJ1-2; TRBD1 agrees at 7 bases. Germline-derived CDR1 and CDR2 are KGHSH and LQKENI. V lost 3 bases and J lost 4; bases outside the gene matches: 11. This CDR3 has 16 amino acids. CDR3 coding DNA: TGTGCCAGCTCACCTAGACAGGAGGGGGCGAGCTATGGCTACACCTTC. This encodes CASSPRQEGASYGYTF.

V is TRBV19 and J is TRBJ1-3, with D possibly being TRBD1 (5 bases). The CDR3 covers 16 residues. CDR1 and CDR2 from the germline V gene are LNHDA and SQIVND (reference sequence). V shed 3 bases and J shed 1 base, with 13 bases lying between them. CDR3: CASSMMTAMSGNTIYF. Written as DNA, the CDR3 is TGTGCCAGTAGTATGATGACAGCTATGTCTGGAAACACCATATATTTT.

The rearrangement joins TRBV7-3 to TRBJ2-3; D is perhaps TRBD1 (5 bases). The V end was cut by 6 bases, the J end by 1 base, with 14 bases between. The CDR3 totals 15 residues. The germline gives CDR1 SGHTA, CDR2 FQGTGA. The CDR3 DNA reads as TGTGCCAGCAGTTGGGGCAGACACCGCACAGATACGCAGTATTTT. Translation gives CASSWGRHRTDTQYF.

This clone was observed a few times. The chain couples TRBV28 to TRBJ2-3; 7 bases align to TRBD2. This CDR3 comprises 15 residues. Trimming at V came to 5 bases and at J to 3 bases, leaving 8 bases not matched to a gene. Germline-derived CDR1 and CDR2 are MDHEN and SYDVKM. CDR3 DNA sequence: TGTGCCAGCAGTGGCGGGGGAGAGTCGACAGATACGCAGTATTTT. Its protein is CASSGGGESTDTQYF.

The rearrangement joins TRBV4-1 to TRBJ1-2; maybe TRBD1 (6 bases). The V end lost 4 bases, the J end lost 5 bases, and 20 bases lay between the germline ends. CDR3 size: 16 residues. Germline values: CDR1 MGHRA, CDR2 YSYEKL. The CDR3 bases are TGCGCCAGCAGCCCCACCTCGGACAGTCGACGGTATGGCTACACCTTC. It is translated as CASSPTSDSRRYGYTF.

The chain has TRBV3-1 (or the pseudogene TRBV3-2) and TRBJ1-1, with D unresolved. The V gene's germline CDR1 is LGHDT and CDR2 YNNKEL (reference sequence). This CDR3 is built from 12 residues. V lost 5 bases, J lost 4 bases, and 8 bases lay in between. CDR3 nucleotides: TGTGCCAGCAGCTTCTTGAGCACTGAAGCTTTCTTT. Its translation: CASSFLSTEAFF.

The rearrangement joins TRBV12-3 or TRBV12-4 to TRBJ2-7; unclear D gene. V gave up 4 bases and J gave up 3 bases, with 4 bases separating them. The CDR3 has 11 residues. In nucleotides, the CDR3 is TGTGCCAGCAGTTCCTACTACGAGCAGTACTTC. The encoded protein is CASSSYYEQYF.

This chain connects TRBV12-5 to TRBJ2-7; 7 bases are a match to TRBD1. Germline V gene data show CDR1 as LGHNT and CDR2 as FRNRAP. V was pared by 3 bases and J by 2 bases, with 4 bases of the junction left unmatched. CDR3 length equals 14 residues. The CDR3: CASGFGTETYEQYF. DNA for the CDR3: TGTGCTAGTGGTTTCGGGACAGAAACCTACGAGCAGTACTTC.

The CDR3 is CASSSYRGPTNTGELFF. For the CDR3, the DNA is TGTGCCAGCAGCTCGTACAGGGGGCCCACGAACACCGGGGAGCTGTTTTTT. The chain recombines TRBV11-2 with TRBJ2-2; 9 positions match TRBD1. CDR3 length: 17 amino acids. Germline CDR1 is SGHAT and CDR2 is FQNNGV. V lost 4 bases and J lost 0; bases outside the gene matches: 6.

The chain employs TRBV4-1 and TRBJ1-4; a weak D match, TRBD1 (5 bases). The ends were cut back, 1 base at V and 7 bases at J, with 13 bases in the middle. There are 15 residues in the CDR3. Germline V lookup: CDR1 MGHRA, CDR2 YSYEKL. The CDR3 region has the DNA TGCGCCAGCAGCCAAGGGACATCTAAGGGTGAAAAACTGTTTTTT. It encodes CASSQGTSKGEKLFF.

The CDR3 spells CATSRDGAGANVLTF. The CDR3 bases are TGTGCCACCAGCAGAGACGGAGCTGGGGCCAACGTCCTGACTTTC. The rearrangement links TRBV15 to TRBJ2-6; no clear D. The CDR3 runs 15 residues. V was pared by 0 bases and J by 2 bases, with 5 bases between. Per the germline V gene, CDR1 is LNHNV and CDR2 is YYDKDF (reference sequence).

This clone is a singleton in its sample. This chain uses TRBV19 with TRBJ1-6; 10 bases line up with TRBD1. This CDR3 has 17 amino acids. Germline CDR1 is LNHDA and CDR2 is SQIVND (reference sequence). The V segment lost 3 bases and the J segment 9 bases; nucleotides outside the gene matches: 11. This CDR3 reads CASSMIIRDRGSSPLHF. The CDR3 DNA reads as TGTGCCAGTAGTATGATTATCCGGGACAGGGGTTCTTCACCCCTCCACTTT.

This chain joins TRBV7-9 and TRBJ1-1, with 7 bases matching TRBD1. Germline lookup yields CDR1 SEHNR and CDR2 FQNEAQ (reference sequence). The V and J ends lost 5 bases and 0 bases, in that order; junction bases with no gene match: 3. The CDR3 totals 14 residues. DNA for the CDR3: TGTGCCAGCAGCCAGACAGGGATGAACACTGAAGCTTTCTTT. Amino acid sequence: CASSQTGMNTEAFF.

The chain recombines TRBV5-1 with TRBJ1-2; 7 bases match TRBD1. Germline trimming cut 0 bases from V and 7 bases from J; bases unmatched to any gene: 6. This CDR3 has 14 amino acids. The V gene's germline CDR1 is SGHRS and CDR2 YFSETQ. CDR3 residues: CASSLVRDSGGYTF. The CDR3, as DNA: TGCGCCAGCAGCTTGGTCCGGGACAGTGGTGGCTACACCTTC.

The chain links TRBV7-2 to TRBJ1-5; D unclear. This CDR3 contains 13 residues. V gave up 3 bases and J gave up 5 bases, with 8 bases separating them. The germline CDR1 and CDR2 sequences are SGHTA and FQGNSA. The CDR3 protein is CASSFSPDQPQHF. The CDR3, as DNA: TGTGCCAGCAGCTTTAGCCCCGATCAGCCCCAGCATTTT.

This clone appeared many times. The rearrangement joins TRBV30 to TRBJ2-7; 8 bases are a match to TRBD2. This CDR3 is 14 amino acids long. The germline CDR1 and CDR2 sequences are GTSNPN and SVGIG (reference sequence). V shed 4 bases, J shed 6 bases, and the junction held 11 bases outside the gene matches. CDR3 amino acids: CAWKARRGAGEQYF. CDR3 bases: TGTGCCTGGAAGGCTCGGCGGGGGGCAGGCGAGCAGTACTTC.

The rearrangement links TRBV5-4 to TRBJ2-2, with TRBD2 matching 8 bases. This CDR3 has 16 amino acids. V lost 4 bases and J lost 3; bases outside the gene matches: 8. Germline V gives CDR1 SGHNT, CDR2 YYREEE (reference sequence). DNA for the CDR3: TGTGCCAGCAGCCCGAGGGCGGGGGGCGACACCGGGGAGCTGTTTTTT. Amino acid sequence: CASSPRAGGDTGELFF.

This sequence joins TRBV5-1 and TRBJ2-7; D perhaps matches TRBD1 (5 bases). The CDR3 runs to 14 residues. The V end lost 2 bases, the J end lost 0 bases, and 9 bases lay between the germline ends. Germline values: CDR1 SGHRS, CDR2 YFSETQ. CDR3 DNA sequence: TGCGCCAGCAGCTTTAGGACAAACTCCTACGAGCAGTACTTC. Translating gives CASSFRTNSYEQYF.

The chain couples TRBV30 to TRBJ2-2; 7 bases map to TRBD1. This CDR3 contains 15 residues. Germline-derived CDR1 and CDR2 are GTSNPN and SVGIG (reference sequence). With 4 bases clipped from V and 1 base from J, the junction kept 6 bases outside the gene matches. The CDR3 spells CAWIKQGRNTGELFF. In DNA, the CDR3 is TGTGCCTGGATAAAACAGGGGAGGAACACCGGGGAGCTGTTTTTT.

This clone was seen a single time. The chain is built from TRBV6-5 and TRBJ2-2; weak D call: TRBD2 (6 bases). The germline gives CDR1 MNHEY, CDR2 SVGAGI. CDR3 size: 14 residues. The V end was cut by 6 bases, the J end by 1 base, with 9 bases between. CDR3 residues: CASRQAGNTGELFF. CDR3 bases: TGTGCCAGCAGACAAGCGGGGAACACCGGGGAGCTGTTTTTT.